A single sample gave rise to the 15 T cell receptor beta chains below, sequenced in a study of T cells in Graves' hyperthyroidism and ophthalmopathy. TCR beta CDR3 regions were amplified from RNA transcripts. The primer set for the first-round RT-PCR of the TCR CDR3 was HTBI. Using its own MiXCR run on the multiplex PCR reads, TCRdb lists one record per CDR3 protein. The sample consists of roughly 240,000 distinct CDR3 sequences, approximately 23% of them appearing once. Sequenced input: blood. The receptor source for this set is a woman aged 40-49 years with Graves' ophthalmopathy.

Points on this clonotype: A much larger clone differs by one base, so this may be a read error. The chain links TRBV4-3 to TRBJ2-3, with TRBD2 identical over 8 bases. This CDR3 contains 14 residues. Per germline, CDR1 LGHNA and CDR2 YSLEER. The ends lost 2 bases at V and 6 bases at J; junction bases unmatched: 4. The CDR3 protein is CASSQIAGFDTQYF. The CDR3 nucleotides are TGCGCCAGCAGCCAAATAGCGGGATTCGATACGCAGTATTTT.

The table lists this clonotype with many counts. The rearrangement uses TRBV19 and TRBJ2-5; the match to TRBD2 covers 9 bases. Per germline, CDR1 LNHDA and CDR2 SQIVND (reference sequence). CDR3 length: 17 amino acids. The V gene end was trimmed by 4 bases and the J gene end by 5 bases; junction bases not matched to a gene: 14. As DNA, the CDR3 is TGTGCCAGTAGTAGAATTAGGTTAGCGGGAGATGTGGAGACCCAGTACTTC. Protein product: CASSRIRLAGDVETQYF.

The V call is TRBV6-1, the J call TRBJ1-2; a possible D gene is TRBD1 (6 bases). V lost 5 bases and J 2 bases, leaving 9 bases between the germline ends. The germline V gene encodes CDR1 MNHNS and CDR2 SASEGT. This CDR3 is 13 amino acids long. CDR3 DNA sequence: TGTGCCAGCAGTCGGGACAAAAACTATGGCTACACCTTC. Amino acid sequence: CASSRDKNYGYTF.

This clonotype came up many times. The chain employs TRBV30 and TRBJ1-6; D unclear. Trimming stripped 1 base from V and 14 bases from J, with 18 bases between. The CDR3 has 14 residues. Germline V CDR1 and CDR2: GTSNPN, SVGIG (reference sequence). The CDR3 loop reads CAWSGDTAIVSLHF. CDR3 coding DNA: TGTGCCTGGAGTGGAGACACCGCCATAGTTTCCCTCCACTTT.

This clonotype was counted a few times. The genes are TRBV30 and TRBJ1-1; D is perhaps TRBD1 (5 bases). Deletions cut 3 bases from V and 5 bases from J, with 10 bases between. This CDR3 is built from 12 residues. CDR1 and CDR2 from the germline V gene are GTSNPN and SVGIG (reference sequence). The CDR3 loop is CAWSDSRTEAFF. The CDR3 DNA reads as TGTGCCTGGAGCGACAGCAGAACTGAAGCTTTCTTT.

This clonotype was counted at least ten times. V and J are TRBV11-1 and TRBJ2-7, with D hard to call. V lost 5 bases, J lost 2 bases, and 10 bases lay in between. The germline V gene has CDR1 SGHAT and CDR2 FQDESV (reference sequence). This CDR3 region has 13 residues. The CDR3 protein is CASSLREPYEQYF. The CDR3, as DNA: TGTGCCAGCAGCCTTCGTGAGCCCTACGAGCAGTACTTC.

Many counts were recorded for this clonotype. V gene TRBV11-3 combines with J gene TRBJ2-7; D not certain. V lost 0 bases and J 1 base, leaving 7 bases between the germline ends. This CDR3 spans 14 amino acids. CDR1 SGHNT and CDR2 YENEEA come from the germline V gene. The CDR3 here is CASSLDGRSYEQYF. CDR3 in DNA: TGTGCCAGCAGCTTAGATGGGCGATCCTACGAGCAGTACTTC.

This clonotype was detected ten times or more. CDR3 sequence: CASSLNRGDQPQHF. The CDR3 DNA sequence: TGTGCCAGCAGCCTAAACAGGGGTGATCAGCCCCAGCATTTT. V and J are TRBV7-3 and TRBJ1-5, with 7 positions matching TRBD1. V was pared by 5 bases and J by 5 bases, with 6 bases of the junction left unmatched. The CDR3 extends over 14 amino acids. Germline V lookup: CDR1 SGHTA, CDR2 FQGTGA.

This clonotype was seen ten or more times. V gene TRBV29-1 combines with J gene TRBJ2-2; 7 nucleotides line up with TRBD2. Germline CDR1 and CDR2: SQVTM and ANQGSEA. There are 15 residues in the CDR3. V shed 4 bases and J 6 bases; nucleotides not matched to a gene: 11. CDR3 in amino acids: CSVVGLAGVAGELFF. In nucleotides, the CDR3 is TGCAGCGTTGTAGGGCTGGCGGGGGTTGCCGGGGAGCTGTTTTTT.

J is TRBJ2-5 and V is TRBV6-5, with 7 positions matching TRBD2. The CDR3 loop spans 15 amino acids. The V gene end was trimmed by 0 bases and the J gene end by 5 bases; junction bases not matched to a gene: 6. Germline CDR1 and CDR2: MNHEY and SVGAGI. The CDR3 region has the DNA TGTGCCAGCAGTTACTCTGGGGGAGGGGTGGAGACCCAGTACTTC. Protein: CASSYSGGGVETQYF.

The chain joins TRBV20-1 to TRBJ2-7; 10 bases agree with TRBD2. CDR3 length: 13 residues. The germline CDR1 and CDR2 sequences are DFQATT and SNEGSKA (reference sequence). The trim removed 3 bases at V and 5 bases at J, leaving 4 bases unmatched. The CDR3 is CSARLAGAHEQYF. The CDR3 nucleotides are TGCAGTGCTAGGCTAGCGGGAGCCCACGAGCAGTACTTC.

This clonotype was recorded at least ten times. The chain links TRBV7-8 to TRBJ1-1; D is unclear. This CDR3 has 15 amino acids. Trimming cost V 1 base and J 0 bases, with 9 bases left between them. Germline V lookup: CDR1 SGHVS, CDR2 FQNEAQ. CDR3: CASSLGTAMNTEAFF. The DNA for the CDR3 is TGTGCCAGCAGCTTAGGGACGGCAATGAACACTGAAGCTTTCTTT.

This clonotype was counted ten times or more. V usage is TRBV4-2 and J usage is TRBJ1-2; D is ambiguous. CDR1 LGHNA and CDR2 YNFKEQ come from the germline V gene. CDR3 size: 15 residues. V shed 1 base and J shed 0 bases, with 9 bases lying between them. The CDR3 protein is CASSQAIGTNYGYTF. In nucleotides, the CDR3 is TGTGCCAGCAGCCAAGCTATTGGGACTAACTATGGCTACACCTTC.

This clonotype occurred many times. The chain combines TRBV3-1 with TRBJ1-1, with no clear D. Germline V gives CDR1 LGHDT, CDR2 YNNKEL (reference sequence). V lost 5 bases and J 3 bases, leaving 19 bases between the germline ends. CDR3 length: 16 residues. The CDR3 bases are TGTGCCAGCAGCAACCCTTCGAGGCGAGGTGACACTGAAGCTTTCTTT. Its protein product is CASSNPSRRGDTEAFF.

This clonotype was seen repeatedly, ten times or more. The chain has TRBV10-3 and TRBJ2-5; perhaps TRBD1 as D (5 bases). This CDR3 contains 13 residues. The ends were cut back, 0 bases at V and 5 bases at J, with 7 bases in the middle. Germline values: CDR1 ENHRY, CDR2 SYGVKD. The chain's CDR3 is CAISESPGETQYF. CDR3 coding DNA: TGTGCCATCAGTGAGTCTCCAGGGGAGACCCAGTACTTC.